These 27 T cell receptor beta chains came from one sample sequenced in a study of molecular identifiers for immune sequencing clone quantification. TCRdb independently ran MiXCR on the PCR reads; one entry per CDR3 protein. The sample has 88,000 or so distinct CDR3 sequences, roughly 21% seen once. Sequenced sample: naive CD8+ T cells from blood, with Jurkat cell RNA spiked in. Subset given: FACS-sorted CD8+CD4-CCR7+CD45RA+ naive T cells. Every receptor here comes from a human donor in good health. Some libraries in this study had Jurkat cell RNA spiked in.

Only a few counts were recorded for this clonotype. The chain couples TRBV29-1 to TRBJ1-2; TRBD1 agrees at 8 bases. CDR1 and CDR2 from the germline V gene are SQVTM and ANQGSEA. The CDR3 runs to 13 residues. J was trimmed by 7 bases and V by 3 bases; bases with no gene match: 7. Here the CDR3 DNA reads TGCAGCGTTGATACGACAGGGGTAGGTGGCTACACCTTC. The encoded protein is CSVDTTGVGGYTF.

The CDR3 here is CASSTWGLSSTDTQYF. In nucleotides, the CDR3 is TGTGCCAGTAGTACATGGGGACTTTCAAGCACAGATACGCAGTATTTT. V and J are TRBV19 and TRBJ2-3; tentative D call: TRBD2 (6 bases). Germline CDR1 LNHDA, CDR2 SQIVND (reference sequence). V was trimmed by 4 bases and J by 0 bases, leaving 14 bases between them. The CDR3 is 16 amino acids. The full variable domain, with the rest looked up from reference TRBV19 and TRBJ2-3, is DGGITQSPKYLFRKEGQNVTLSCEQNLNHDAMYWYRQDPGQGLRLIYYSQIVNDFQKGDIAEGYSVSREKKESFPLTVTSAQKNPTAFYLCASSTWGLSSTDTQYFGPGTRLTVL.

This clonotype was counted only a few times. The chain links TRBV11-2 to TRBJ1-5; D call uncertain. Trimming took 5 bases from V and 3 from J, leaving 11 bases between them. The CDR3 loop spans 14 amino acids. The germline CDR1 and CDR2 sequences are SGHAT and FQNNGV. The CDR3 DNA follows: TGTGCCAGCAGCGGGGATCACTCCAATCAGCCCCAGCATTTT. Its translation is CASSGDHSNQPQHF.

This clonotype was counted at least ten times. The V gene is TRBV10-3, the J gene TRBJ2-3, with TRBD1 as a possible D gene (6 bases). The germline gives CDR1 ENHRY, CDR2 SYGVKD. With 8 bases removed from V and 1 base from J, the gap between germline ends came to 13 bases. The length of the CDR3 is 14 residues. The CDR3: CAIGTRTGTDTQYF. The CDR3 region has the DNA TGTGCCATCGGAACGCGGACAGGCACAGATACGCAGTATTTT.

In its sample, this clonotype was seen many times. This chain connects TRBV20-1 to TRBJ2-1, with D possibly matching TRBD1 (6 bases). The germline V and J ends were trimmed by 4 bases and 8 bases, with 15 bases remaining between them. From germline, CDR1 is DFQATT and CDR2 SNEGSKA (reference sequence). The CDR3 loop spans 13 amino acids. Written as DNA, the CDR3 is TGCAGTGCTACAGTGGCAGGGGCCTATGAGCAGTTCTTC. Its translation: CSATVAGAYEQFF.

The chain is built from TRBV6-2 or TRBV6-3 and TRBJ2-7, with 7 positions matching TRBD2. Per germline, CDR1 MNHEY and CDR2 SVGEGT. Unmatched junction bases numbered 10, after V lost 5 bases and J lost 3 bases. CDR3 length: 15 amino acids. The DNA of the CDR3 is TGTGCCAGCAGTGAAACCGGGACGGGGGGCTACGAGCAGTACTTC. Amino acids: CASSETGTGGYEQYF.

This clonotype occurred many times. The chain recombines TRBV25-1 with TRBJ1-1; TRBD1 matches at 10 bases. From germline, CDR1 is MGHDK and CDR2 SYGVNS. V was clipped by 3 bases and J by 5 bases; unmatched bases: 0. This CDR3 region has 13 residues. The CDR3 is CASSEGQGTEAFF. The CDR3 nucleotides read TGTGCCAGCAGTGAGGGACAGGGGACTGAAGCTTTCTTT. Using reference TRBV25-1 and TRBJ1-1 for the parts outside the CDR3, the full variable domain is EADIYQTPRYLVIGTGKKITLECSQTMGHDKMYWYQQDPGMELHLIHYSYGVNSTEKGDLSSESTVSRIRTEHFPLTLESARPSHTSQYLCASSEGQGTEAFFGQGTRLTVV.

This chain links TRBV23-1 with TRBJ1-5; 8 bases map to TRBD1. TRBV23-1 is recorded as an ORF, its role being uncertain. V lost 6 bases to trimming and J lost 7 bases; unmatched junction nucleotides: 14. This CDR3 has 16 amino acids. CDR3 DNA: TGCGCCAGCAGCCGGAGAAGACAGGGGACAACGCAGCCCCAGCATTTT. Residues: CASSRRRQGTTQPQHF.

V is TRBV19 and J is TRBJ1-1; D gene uncertain. CDR3 length: 12 residues. Looked up from germline, CDR1 is LNHDA and CDR2 is SQIVND (reference sequence). The V end lost 7 bases, the J end lost 1 base, and 7 bases lay between the germline ends. The CDR3 DNA reads as TGTGCCAGTAATGACGGGAACACTGAAGCTTTCTTT. Translated: CASNDGNTEAFF.

This clonotype showed up many times. The gene calls are TRBV2 and TRBJ1-1; D gene ambiguous. The germline V gene has CDR1 SNHLY and CDR2 FYNNEI. The V gene lost 2 bases and the J gene lost 3 bases, with 10 bases spanning the gap. The CDR3 is made up of 14 amino acids. The CDR3 sequence is CASSESGGDTEAFF. The CDR3, as DNA: TGTGCCAGCAGTGAATCGGGAGGAGACACTGAAGCTTTCTTT.

This clonotype was detected many times. The genes are TRBV20-1 and TRBJ1-1, with D unclear. Trimming left V 6 bases short and J 0 bases short, with 11 bases between. The CDR3 extends over 13 amino acids. Germline V gene lookup returns CDR1 DFQATT and CDR2 SNEGSKA (reference sequence). CDR3 coding DNA: TGCAGTGCCCCACGCGTCATGAACACTGAAGCTTTCTTT. As protein: CSAPRVMNTEAFF.

This clonotype was detected only a few times. The chain carries TRBV2 and TRBJ2-1; D is possibly TRBD2 (5 bases). CDR1 is SNHLY and CDR2 is FYNNEI in the germline V gene. The CDR3 totals 12 residues. V was pared by 6 bases and J by 5 bases, with 8 bases between. The CDR3 region has the DNA TGTGCCAGCAGCCCGGGAAACAATGAGCAGTTCTTC. Translating it yields CASSPGNNEQFF. The full variable domain, its missing parts supplied by reference TRBV2 and TRBJ2-1, is EPEVTQTPSHQVTQMGQEVILRCVPISNHLYFYWYRQILGQKVEFLVSFYNNEISEKSEIFDDQFSVERPDGSNFTLKIRSTKLEDSAMYFCASSPGNNEQFFGPGTRLTVL.

The V gene is TRBV5-6, the J gene TRBJ2-6, with D uncertain. CDR3 size: 16 residues. Germline V gene sequence: CDR1 SGHDT, CDR2 YYEEEE. V shed 2 bases and J shed 0 bases, with 9 bases lying between them. CDR3 sequence reads: CASSFLYISGANVLTF. CDR3 DNA: TGTGCCAGCAGCTTTCTCTACATCTCTGGGGCCAACGTCCTGACTTTC.

This clonotype was seen repeatedly, ten times or more. V and J are TRBV5-8 and TRBJ1-1; possibly TRBD1 for D (6 bases). This CDR3 region has 15 residues. V shed 1 base and J shed 4 bases, with 14 bases lying between them. Germline assignment: CDR1 SGHTS and CDR2 YDEGEE. CDR3 amino acids: CASSLRGAGSTEAFF. In DNA, the CDR3 is TGTGCCAGCAGCTTGCGGGGGGCCGGTTCCACTGAAGCTTTCTTT.

This sequence joins TRBV19 and TRBJ1-5, with D tentatively TRBD1 (6 bases). Trimming took off 3 bases at V and 4 bases at J, with 10 bases between the two ends. Germline CDR1 LNHDA, CDR2 SQIVND (reference sequence). This CDR3 comprises 14 residues. The CDR3 DNA follows: TGTGCCAGTAGTATTCAGGGGAGGAATCAGCCCCAGCATTTT. This codes for CASSIQGRNQPQHF. The full variable domain, rest sourced from reference TRBV19 and TRBJ1-5, is DGGITQSPKYLFRKEGQNVTLSCEQNLNHDAMYWYRQDPGQGLRLIYYSQIVNDFQKGDIAEGYSVSREKKESFPLTVTSAQKNPTAFYLCASSIQGRNQPQHFGDGTRLSIL.

This chain uses TRBV4-1 with TRBJ1-1; no clear D gene. Between the trimmed V and J ends, which lost 1 base and 4 bases, there was a span of 7 bases. CDR3 length: 13 amino acids. CDR1 and CDR2 from the germline V gene are MGHRA and YSYEKL. The CDR3 DNA reads TGCGCCAGCAGCCAAGTAATTGGCACTGAAGCTTTCTTT. Translation gives CASSQVIGTEAFF.

This clonotype was observed many times. The chain recombines TRBV4-1 with TRBJ1-1; D perhaps matches TRBD1 (5 bases). The CDR3 is made up of 16 amino acids. Looked up from germline, CDR1 is MGHRA and CDR2 is YSYEKL. V was cut by 2 bases and J by 4 bases, with 17 bases left in between. CDR3 bases: TGCGCCAGCAGCCAAAGGCAGGTAGGGGCAATCACTGAAGCTTTCTTT. Protein product: CASSQRQVGAITEAFF.

This clonotype turned up a few times. V and J are TRBV20-1 and TRBJ1-1; TRBD1 matches at 7 bases. Trimming removed 2 bases from V and 6 bases from J; junction bases left unmatched: 12. CDR3 size: 15 residues. Germline CDR1 reads DFQATT; CDR2 reads SNEGSKA (reference sequence). CDR3 sequence: CSARRGGAGSAEAFF. For the CDR3, the DNA is TGCAGTGCTAGACGAGGGGGCGCGGGGAGCGCTGAAGCTTTCTTT.

As for this clonotype: Given a much more abundant clone one base away, this may be a read error. The chain carries TRBV9 and TRBJ2-7, with D perhaps TRBD2 (5 bases). With 2 bases removed from V and 3 bases from J, the gap between germline ends came to 15 bases. The CDR3 is made up of 15 amino acids. The germline gives CDR1 SGDLS, CDR2 YYNGEE. The CDR3 DNA follows: TGTGCCAGCAGCGTGAGTTTCGGGGTACTCTACGAGCAGTACTTC. As protein: CASSVSFGVLYEQYF.

There are many counts of this clonotype. This chain links TRBV5-6 with TRBJ2-7; D remains unclear. V lost 0 bases and J lost 2, with 9 bases in between. Germline CDR1 is SGHDT and CDR2 is YYEEEE. The CDR3 sequence is 14 residues long. CDR3 protein: CASSLGASTYEQYF. The DNA of the CDR3 is TGTGCCAGCAGCTTGGGTGCCAGCACCTACGAGCAGTACTTC.

This clonotype came up a few times. The gene calls are TRBV15 and TRBJ2-1; TRBD1 matches at 7 bases. The V and J ends lost 5 bases and 3 bases, in that order; junction bases with no gene match: 10. CDR3 length equals 16 residues. The V gene's germline CDR1 is LNHNV and CDR2 YYDKDF (reference sequence). CDR3 amino acids: CATSGTRDRHYNEQFF. The CDR3 coding sequence is TGTGCCACCAGCGGGACCCGGGACAGACACTACAATGAGCAGTTCTTC.

This clonotype was seen repeatedly, ten times or more. The chain is built from TRBV23-1 and TRBJ2-7, with 7 bases that match TRBD1. TRBV23-1 is known as an ORF, though its function is uncertain. V was pared by 2 bases and J by 2 bases, with 3 bases of the junction left unmatched. This CDR3 contains 14 residues. CDR3 amino acids: CASSQDRATYEQYF. The CDR3 DNA reads TGCGCCAGCAGTCAAGACAGGGCTACCTACGAGCAGTACTTC.

This clonotype was counted only a few times. This CDR3 reads CASSPDSASGNTIYF. As DNA, the CDR3 is TGCGCCAGCAGCCCGGACAGTGCCTCTGGAAACACCATATATTTT. This sequence joins TRBV4-3 and TRBJ1-3; D may be TRBD1 (6 bases). The CDR3 has 15 residues. The V end was cut by 4 bases, the J end by 0 bases, with 10 bases between. CDR1 is LGHNA and CDR2 is YSLEER in the germline V gene.

This clonotype was recorded at least ten times. The chain links TRBV5-1 to TRBJ1-4; 7 bases line up with TRBD1. Losses at the gene ends were 4 bases for V and 0 bases for J; bases not matched to a gene: 3. Germline V gene lookup returns CDR1 SGHRS and CDR2 YFSETQ. The CDR3 has 15 amino acids. This CDR3 is CASSTGQATNEKLFF. DNA of the CDR3: TGCGCCAGCAGCACCGGACAGGCAACTAATGAAAAACTGTTTTTT.

A remark on this clonotype: The conserved final phenylalanine or tryptophan is absent from the CDR3, which likely points to a read error. This chain joins TRBV4-1 and TRBJ2-7, with D hard to call. The length of the CDR3 is 15 residues. The V end lost 1 base, the J end lost 1 base, and 11 bases lay between the germline ends. CDR1 is MGHRA and CDR2 is YSYEKL in the germline V gene. CDR3 nucleotides: TGCGCCAGCAGCCAAGTCCACATCCAGTCCTACGAGCAGTACCTC. As protein: CASSQVHIQSYEQYL.

This chain links TRBV12-3 or TRBV12-4 with TRBJ2-5; the match to TRBD2 covers 16 bases. After removal of 5 bases from V and 2 bases from J, the junction contained 5 bases not matched to a gene. CDR3 size: 17 residues. The CDR3 sequence: CASSGTSGGAGQETQYF. CDR3 nucleotides: TGTGCCAGCAGTGGGACTAGCGGGGGGGCCGGTCAAGAGACCCAGTACTTC.

This clonotype came up many times. The V gene is TRBV29-1, the J gene TRBJ2-7, with 9 bases matching TRBD2. V was clipped by 3 bases and J by 5 bases; unmatched bases: 8. Germline CDR1 is SQVTM and CDR2 is ANQGSEA. The CDR3 covers 14 residues. CDR3 region: CSVDLAGNGDEQYF. The CDR3 nucleotides read TGCAGCGTTGATCTAGCGGGAAACGGGGACGAGCAGTACTTC.